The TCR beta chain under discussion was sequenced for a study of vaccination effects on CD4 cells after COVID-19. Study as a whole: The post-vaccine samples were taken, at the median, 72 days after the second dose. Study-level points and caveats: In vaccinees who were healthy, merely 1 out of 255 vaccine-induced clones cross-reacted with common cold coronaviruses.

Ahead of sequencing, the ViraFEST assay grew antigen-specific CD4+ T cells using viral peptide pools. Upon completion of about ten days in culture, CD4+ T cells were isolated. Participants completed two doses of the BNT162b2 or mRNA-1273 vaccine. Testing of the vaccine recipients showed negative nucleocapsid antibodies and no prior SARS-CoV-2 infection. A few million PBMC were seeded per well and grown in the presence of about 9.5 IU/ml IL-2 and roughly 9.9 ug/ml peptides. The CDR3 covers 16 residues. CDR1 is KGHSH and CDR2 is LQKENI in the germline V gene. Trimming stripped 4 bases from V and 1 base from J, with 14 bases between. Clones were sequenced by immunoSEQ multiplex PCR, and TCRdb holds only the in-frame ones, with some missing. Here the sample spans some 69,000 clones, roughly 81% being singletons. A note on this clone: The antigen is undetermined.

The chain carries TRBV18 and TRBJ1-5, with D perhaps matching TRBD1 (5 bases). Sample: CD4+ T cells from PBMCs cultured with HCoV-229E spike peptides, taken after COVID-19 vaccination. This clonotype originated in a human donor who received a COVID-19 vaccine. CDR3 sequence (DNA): TGTGCCAGCTCACGGGGGGGAGAAATCAGCAATCAGCCCCAGCATTTT. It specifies CASSRGGEISNQPQHF.